Following are 17 T cell receptor beta chains from one sample sequenced in a study of CD8+CD57+ T cells in acquired aplastic anemia. Genomic DNA templated the TCR beta VDJ and CDR3 profiling. Each CDR3 protein gets one entry after TCRdb re-called the reads with MiXCR. The repertoire has under 200,000 distinct CDR3 sequences, about 70% of them found once; the top ten carry 40% to 55%. Sequencing involved patients with CD8+CD57+ cell expansion previously shown by flow cytometry. The sequenced material came from sorted CD4+, CD8+, or CD8+CD57+ T cells (not recorded which) from PBMCs. These receptors all come from a human donor with aplastic anemia.

The V gene is TRBV9, the J gene TRBJ2-7; D is unresolved. V lost 3 bases and J lost 3, with 10 bases in between. Germline V CDR1 and CDR2: SGDLS, YYNGEE. CDR3 length equals 13 residues. CDR3 sequence reads: CASSAQGRYEQYF. The DNA of the CDR3 is TGTGCCAGCAGCGCTCAAGGGCGCTACGAGCAGTACTTC.

This clonotype was counted a few times. This rearrangement joins TRBV19 to TRBJ2-3; D uncertain. The CDR3 sequence is 13 residues long. V shed 3 bases and J shed 1 base, with 5 bases lying between them. Germline values: CDR1 LNHDA, CDR2 SQIVND (reference sequence). CDR3: CASSIWGTDTQYF. In DNA form, the CDR3 reads TGTGCCAGTAGTATTTGGGGCACAGATACGCAGTATTTT.

There are a few counts of this clonotype. At one end the junction does not follow the germline gene, possibly because of a read error. The chain has TRBV4-1 and TRBJ1-1; D might be TRBD1 (6 bases). Germline loops: CDR1 MGHRA, CDR2 YSYEKL. The CDR3 consists of 12 residues. This CDR3 is CASSYTGTTLLF. Written as DNA, the CDR3 is TGCGCCAGCAGCTACACCGGGACAACCTTACTCTTT.

Regarding this clonotype: The junction differs from germline at one of its ends, possibly a read error. For the CDR3, the DNA is TGTGCCACCAGTGATTCGCGTAGGAATCTGCCCCAGCATTTT. As protein: CATSDSRRNLPQHF. The chain joins TRBV24-1 to TRBJ1-5; no firm D call. From germline, CDR1 is KGHDR and CDR2 SFDVKD. The CDR3 extends over 14 amino acids.

There are a few counts of this clonotype. The V gene is TRBV20-1, the J gene TRBJ2-5; 7 nucleotides agree with TRBD2. With 1 base clipped from V and 2 bases from J, the junction kept 13 bases outside the gene matches. CDR3 length: 17 residues. From germline, CDR1 is DFQATT and CDR2 SNEGSKA (reference sequence). CDR3 loop: CSARVLWGTKGQETQYF. CDR3 nucleotide sequence: TGCAGTGCTAGAGTACTCTGGGGGACTAAAGGACAAGAGACCCAGTACTTC.

This chain joins TRBV2 and TRBJ1-1; possible D gene TRBD1, 5 bases. The CDR3 loop spans 13 amino acids. Germline V gene data show CDR1 as SNHLY and CDR2 as FYNNEI. Trimming removed 11 bases at V and 0 bases at J, with 13 bases between. CDR3 sequence: CAGRQPMNTEAFF. As DNA, the CDR3 is TGTGCCGGAAGACAGCCTATGAACACTGAAGCTTTCTTT.

The chain carries TRBV7-6 and TRBJ1-2; the D gene is possibly TRBD1 (5 bases). With 1 base removed from V and 5 bases from J, the gap between germline ends came to 17 bases. This CDR3 is 16 amino acids long. Germline CDR1 is SGHVS and CDR2 is FNYEAQ. The CDR3 reads CASSLEGTPSGYGYTF. CDR3 coding DNA: TGTGCCAGCAGCTTAGAGGGGACGCCGTCTGGGTATGGCTACACCTTC.

The V and J genes are TRBV7-6 and TRBJ2-2; D is uncertain. The V end lost 1 base, the J end lost 5 bases, and 2 bases lay between the germline ends. CDR1 is SGHVS, CDR2 FNYEAQ, per germline. The CDR3 length is 12 residues. Here the CDR3 DNA reads TGTGCCAGCAGCTTAGTAACCGGGGAGCTGTTTTTT. This gives the protein CASSLVTGELFF.

The chain links TRBV24-1 to TRBJ2-7, with D uncertain. The CDR3 loop spans 11 amino acids. The V end was cut by 2 bases, the J end by 3 bases, with 1 base between. Germline V CDR1 and CDR2: KGHDR, SFDVKD. CDR3 sequence (DNA): TGTGCCACCAGTGATTACTACGAGCAGTACTTC. It is translated as CATSDYYEQYF.

The rearrangement uses TRBV20-1 and TRBJ2-5, with D possibly being TRBD2 (5 bases). The germline CDR1 and CDR2 sequences are DFQATT and SNEGSKA (reference sequence). Trimming shortened V by 3 bases and J by 11 bases, and 19 bases separated the two germline ends. The CDR3 sequence is 13 residues long. The DNA for the CDR3 is TGCAGTGCTAGTAGACTACCACAAGAGGTGCAGTACTTC. Its protein product is CSASRLPQEVQYF.

This clonotype has a single count. As DNA, the CDR3 is TGTGCCAGCAGTTTATTTGACTCTGGAAACACCATATATTTT. The encoded protein is CASSLFDSGNTIYF. The rearrangement links TRBV12-3 or TRBV12-4 to TRBJ1-3; D uncertain. With 2 bases removed from V and 0 bases from J, the gap between germline ends came to 5 bases. This CDR3 is 14 amino acids long.

The gene calls are TRBV7-3 and TRBJ1-1; 10 bases line up with TRBD1. The CDR3 consists of 14 residues. Germline trimming cut 3 bases from V and 5 bases from J; bases unmatched to any gene: 3. Germline loops: CDR1 SGHTA, CDR2 FQGTGA. CDR3 sequence: CASSLTGGLTEAFF. CDR3 bases: TGTGCCAGCAGCTTGACAGGGGGCTTAACTGAAGCTTTCTTT.

This clonotype appeared a few times. J is TRBJ2-2 and V is TRBV19; TRBD2 is a possible D gene (6 bases). Germline V gene sequence: CDR1 LNHDA, CDR2 SQIVND (reference sequence). This CDR3 is built from 14 residues. Trimming took off 3 bases at V and 4 bases at J, with 9 bases between the two ends. The CDR3, as DNA: TGTGCCAGTAGTATCCAGGGACTCACCGGGGAGCTGTTTTTT. Protein product: CASSIQGLTGELFF.

This clonotype was detected ten times or more. V gene TRBV29-1 combines with J gene TRBJ1-1; D remains unclear. Germline lookup yields CDR1 SQVTM and CDR2 ANQGSEA. V lost 6 bases and J 11 bases, leaving 16 bases between the germline ends. The CDR3 length is 11 residues. The chain's CDR3 is CSVYRGLPAFF. The CDR3, as DNA: TGCAGCGTGTACAGAGGGCTGCCGGCTTTCTTT.

This chain joins TRBV9 and TRBJ2-7; 7 positions agree with TRBD1. The ends lost 4 bases at V and 5 bases at J; junction bases unmatched: 9. CDR1 SGDLS and CDR2 YYNGEE come from the germline V gene. This CDR3 contains 14 residues. CDR3 residues: CASSLTRTGNEQYF. Here the CDR3 DNA reads TGTGCCAGCAGCTTAACCAGGACAGGCAACGAGCAGTACTTC.

The rearrangement links TRBV12-3 or TRBV12-4 to TRBJ1-4; D remains unclear. V lost 4 bases, J lost 5 bases, and 8 bases lay in between. The CDR3 extends over 13 amino acids. The CDR3 nucleotides read TGTGCCAGCAGTTCCCCCGGCAATGAAAAACTGTTTTTT. Its translation: CASSSPGNEKLFF.

Details on this clonotype: It is likely a read error, because the conserved phenylalanine at the end of the CDR3 is missing. The DNA is left out, because the CDR3 cannot be placed on it with certainty; the CDR3 is given as TCRdb lists it. The chain uses TRBV6-1 and TRBJ2-6. The V gene's germline CDR1 is MNHNS and CDR2 SASEGT. The CDR3 spans 15 amino acids, including both terminal residues. This chain's CDR3 is CASSEEGSGANVLVL.